The rows below give T cell receptor beta chains drawn from one sample of a study of pediatric ulcerative colitis. Clones were sequenced by immunoSEQ multiplex PCR, and TCRdb holds only the in-frame ones, with some missing. Of about 60,000 clones in the sample, 75% to 90% were seen once. Sequenced input: blood. The receptors were gathered from a boy between 10 and 17 years old who was a control in a study of pediatric ulcerative colitis. Each CDR3 is given with its conserved first and last residue. A D gene is named only where the DNA matches it firmly. Clone size is stated in some rows and not others, as once, few, many or a class when expanded.

abundance,v_gene,d_gene,j_gene,CDR3nt,CDR3aa
-,TRBV28,-,TRBJ2-7,TGTGCCAGCAGTTCTCCGGGCCCTTACGAGCAGTACTTC,CASSSPGPYEQYF
-,TRBV2,TRBD1,TRBJ1-2,TGTGCCAGCAGTACTCGACAGGGGGATTGGACCTTC,CASSTRQGDWTF
-,TRBV5-1,-,TRBJ2-1,TGCGCCAGCAGCTCCCAGGGCCAGGAGCAGTTCTTC,CASSSQGQEQFF
few,TRBV18,-,TRBJ1-5,TGTGCCAGCTCACTAAGCGCAGGGAAAATTCAGCCCCAGCATTTT,CASSLSAGKIQPQHF
-,TRBV28,-,TRBJ2-1,TGTGCCAGCAGTTTAAGGAGAGTCCGGGGCAATGAGCAGTTCTTC,CASSLRRVRGNEQFF
-,TRBV15,-,TRBJ1-4,TGTGCCACCGCGAGGGGTGCAACTAATGAAAAACTGTTTTTT,CATARGATNEKLFF
-,TRBV19,TRBD1,TRBJ2-7,TGTGCCAGTAGTGGGACAGGGTACCGCGAGCAGTACTTC,CASSGTGYREQYF
-,TRBV18,-,TRBJ1-1,TGTGCCAGCTCCAACTTTCTGGGGTCGGACACTGAAGCTTTCTTT,CASSNFLGSDTEAFF
-,TRBV28,TRBD2,TRBJ2-1,TGTGCCAGCAGCCGGACTAGCCCCTACAATGAGCAGTTCTTC,CASSRTSPYNEQFF
-,TRBV20-1,-,TRBJ1-3,TGCAGTGCTAGTTCGGGAAACACCATATATTTT,CSASSGNTIYF
-,TRBV2,-,TRBJ2-1,TGTGCCAGCAGTGACGGGGGCGACTACAATGAGCAGTTCTTC,CASSDGGDYNEQFF
-,TRBV19,TRBD2,TRBJ2-7,TGTGCCAGTAGCCCTAGCGGGGACTCCTACGAGCAGTACTTC,CASSPSGDSYEQYF
-,TRBV19,TRBD2,TRBJ2-2,TGTGCCAGTAGCCCCGACCGCCTGGGTGGCGGGGGGTACACCGGGGAGCTGTTTTTT,CASSPDRLGGGGYTGELFF
-,TRBV9,-,TRBJ1-5,TGTGCCAGCAGCGTATCCGTACATAGCAATCAGCCCCAGCATTTT,CASSVSVHSNQPQHF
few,TRBV19,-,TRBJ1-5,TGTGCCAGTAGTCCCCTGGGGGAACAGCCCCAGCATTTT,CASSPLGEQPQHF
-,TRBV28,-,TRBJ2-3,TGTGCCAGCAGTTTATTTTGGGATGGTACGCAGTATTTT,CASSLFWDGTQYF
once,TRBV7-2,TRBD2,TRBJ2-3,TGTGCCAGCAGCCTTACTAGCGGGGGGGCGTCCCATACGCAGTATTTT,CASSLTSGGASHTQYF
-,TRBV5-6,TRBD1,TRBJ2-3,TGTGCCAGCAGAGAGACAGGGGGGAAGGATACGCAGTATTTT,CASRETGGKDTQYF
once,TRBV7-2,TRBD2,TRBJ2-7,TGTGCCAGCAGCTTAGGCGGGAGCGATACCTACGAGCAGTACTTC,CASSLGGSDTYEQYF
-,TRBV7-2,-,TRBJ1-1,TGTGCCAGCAGCTTTCAGGGAGCGGCTGAAGCTTTCTTT,CASSFQGAAEAFF
-,TRBV13,TRBD2,TRBJ2-7,TGTGCCAGCAGCCCGAAGGGGAGGGTCGAGCAGTACTTC,CASSPKGRVEQYF
-,TRBV2,-,TRBJ1-1,TGTGCCAGCGGCGGAACGGCCTACACTGAAGCTTTCTTT,CASGGTAYTEAFF
-,TRBV7-9,-,TRBJ1-3,TGTGCCAGCAGCTTAGGGAACACCATATATTTT,CASSLGNTIYF
-,TRBV4-3,TRBD1,TRBJ1-4,TGCGCCAGCAGCTCGGACAGGGAAAATGAAAAACTGTTTTTT,CASSSDRENEKLFF
-,TRBV5-1,-,TRBJ2-2,TGCGCCAGCAGCAGAATTTACCAGGGGAAATTGGCCGGGGAGCTGTTTTTT,CASSRIYQGKLAGELFF
-,TRBV28,-,TRBJ1-1,TGTGCCAGCAGTTTAGTCCAGGGGTCAAACACTGAAGCTTTCTTT,CASSLVQGSNTEAFF
-,TRBV4-1,-,TRBJ2-3,TGCGCCAGCAGCCAAGATTTACACAGATCAGATACGCAGTATTTT,CASSQDLHRSDTQYF
-,TRBV2,-,TRBJ1-4,TGTGCCAGCAGTGAAGCGCGGGGGGCTAATGAAAAACTGTTTTTT,CASSEARGANEKLFF
-,TRBV5-4,-,TRBJ2-1,TGTGCCAGCAGCTTGACCCGGGGGCCATACAATGAGCAGTTCTTC,CASSLTRGPYNEQFF
-,TRBV5-1,TRBD1,TRBJ1-4,TGCGCCAGCAGCTTGGGACAGGGTAATGAAAAACTGTTTTTT,CASSLGQGNEKLFF
-,TRBV11-2,TRBD1,TRBJ2-7,TGTGCCAGCAGGCCCGGGACAGGCTTTTCCTACGAGCAGTACTTC,CASRPGTGFSYEQYF
-,TRBV21-1,-,TRBJ1-1,TGTGCCAGCAGGGTCCAGGGGGACGTCAACACTGAAGCTTTCTTT,CASRVQGDVNTEAFF
-,TRBV19,-,TRBJ2-3,TGTGCCAGTATGGTAAGGGAGGCAGATACGCAGTATTTT,CASMVREADTQYF
-,TRBV6-1,-,TRBJ1-4,TGTGCCAGCAGTACCCGGGGAGGTAATGAAAAACTGTTTTTT,CASSTRGGNEKLFF
-,TRBV7-3,TRBD2,TRBJ2-5,TGTGCCAGCAGCTTAGCAGCGGGAGGAGAGACCCAGTACTTC,CASSLAAGGETQYF
-,TRBV7-8,TRBD2,TRBJ2-7,TGTGCCAGCAGCTTAGCGAGTCTAGCGGGAGGGTCCGAGCAGTACTTC,CASSLASLAGGSEQYF